Sequencing of this T cell receptor (beta chain) was carried out in a study of T-cell reconstitution after alpha-beta-depleted transplantation in children. Study conclusions and caveats: Newly produced T cells mostly accounted for T-cell counts and diversity one year post-transplant. Some patients' high day-60 TCRbeta diversity was traced to surviving recipient T cells and thymic progenitors.

Unique molecular identifiers were incorporated when the TCRbeta library was constructed. TCRdb re-called the PCR reads with MiXCR, one entry per CDR3 protein. The data contain 900,000 or so distinct CDR3 sequences, 16% of them singletons. This clonotype occurred a few times. Its antigen is currently unknown. This receptor was identified in a male patient younger than 18 who had a stem cell transplant for acute lymphoblastic leukemia, so the T cells may come from the graft donor. Source: PBMCs, mostly from graft donor cells, taken 360 days after TCRalphabeta/CD19-depleted stem cell transplant.

The CDR3 region has the DNA TGCGCCAGCAGCGGGGACCATTTTTTAAACTCTGGGGCCAACGTCCTGACTTTC. Encoded protein: CASSGDHFLNSGANVLTF. The chain has TRBV5-1 and TRBJ2-6; TRBD1 or TRBD2 may be the D gene (5 bases each). This CDR3 has 18 residues. Germline V gene lookup returns CDR1 SGHRS and CDR2 YFSETQ. V shed 4 bases and J shed 0 bases, with 17 bases lying between them.